This record concerns one TCR beta chain sequence. Its antigen is not identified. An end of the junction differs from the germline gene, which may be a read error. At the DNA level, this CDR3 is encoded by other sequences in the same sample as well. The data derive from a study of radiotherapy plus CTLA-4 blockade in lung cancer. Study as a whole: Disease control was present in under 35% of patients, and objective responses in roughly 17%.

Generated by immunoSEQ multiplex PCR, the TCRdb table keeps only in-frame clones and is missing some. Altogether 40,000 to 50,000 clones are present, around 73% being singletons, with the ten largest covering about 3.8%. Chemo-refractory metastatic non-small-cell lung cancer patients received focal radiation with ipilimumab CTLA-4 blockade. Findings of the study overall: Reportedly, early blood T cell clone dynamics best predicted response, with interferon-beta. Among blood TCR repertoires after radiotherapy plus ipilimumab, tumor-derived clones expanded.

CDR1 and CDR2 (germline): SGHRS, YFSETQ. This CDR3 has 13 amino acids. The rearrangement uses TRBV5-1 and TRBJ2-7; tentative D call: TRBD1 (6 bases). The receptor's source is a human donor with non-small cell lung cancer who had a complete response to radiotherapy plus ipilimumab. This specimen was peripheral blood, taken from a patient treated with radiotherapy plus ipilimumab. As DNA, the CDR3 is TGTGCCAGCAGCCAGGACAGCCCGGGGGAGCAGTACTTC. Amino acids: CASSQDSPGEQYF.